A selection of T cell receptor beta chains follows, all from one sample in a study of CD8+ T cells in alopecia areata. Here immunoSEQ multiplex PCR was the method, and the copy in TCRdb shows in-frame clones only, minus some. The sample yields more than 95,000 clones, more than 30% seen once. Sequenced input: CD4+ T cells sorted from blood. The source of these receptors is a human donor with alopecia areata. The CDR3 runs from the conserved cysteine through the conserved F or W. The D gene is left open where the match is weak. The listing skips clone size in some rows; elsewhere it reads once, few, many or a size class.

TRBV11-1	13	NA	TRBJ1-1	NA	CASSFSVRPEAFF	TGTGCCAGCAGCTTTTCGGTCCGGCCCGAAGCTTTCTTT
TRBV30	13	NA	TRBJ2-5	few	CAWSIGPQETQYF	TGTGCCTGGAGTATCGGCCCACAAGAGACCCAGTACTTC
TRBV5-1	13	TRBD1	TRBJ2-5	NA	CASKGQGGETQYF	TGCGCCAGCAAAGGACAGGGTGGGGAGACCCAGTACTTC
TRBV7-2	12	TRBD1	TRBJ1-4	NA	CASSSYRGKLFF	TGTGCCAGCAGCTCCTACAGGGGAAAACTGTTTTTT
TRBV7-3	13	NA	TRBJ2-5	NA	CASSQGIQETQYF	TGTGCCAGCAGCCAGGGAATCCAAGAGACCCAGTACTTC
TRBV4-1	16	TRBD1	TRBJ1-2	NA	CASSQGRRGPNYGYTF	TGCGCCAGCAGCCAAGGGCGCAGGGGGCCTAACTATGGCTACACCTTC
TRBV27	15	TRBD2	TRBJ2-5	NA	CASSDLSGRRETQYF	TGTGCCAGCTCCGACCTTAGCGGGAGGAGGGAGACCCAGTACTTC
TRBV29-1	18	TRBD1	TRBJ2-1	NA	CSVEARGQGVSAYNEQFF	TGCAGCGTTGAAGCAAGGGGACAGGGGGTCTCTGCCTACAATGAGCAGTTCTTC
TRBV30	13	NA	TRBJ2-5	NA	CAWSGSSQETQYF	TGTGCCTGGAGTGGGTCCTCCCAAGAGACCCAGTACTTC
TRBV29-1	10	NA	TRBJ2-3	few	CSVGEDTQYF	TGCAGCGTTGGGGAGGATACGCAGTATTTT
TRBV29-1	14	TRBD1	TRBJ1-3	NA	CSGLGQSSGNTIYF	TGCAGCGGGCTGGGACAGAGCTCTGGAAACACCATATATTTT
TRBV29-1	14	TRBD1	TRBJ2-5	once	CSVSTQGADREQYF	TGCAGCGTTTCCACCCAGGGGGCTGACAGAGAGCAGTACTTC
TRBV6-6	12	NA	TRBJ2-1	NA	CASSYSDGEQFF	TGTGCCAGCAGTTACTCGGATGGTGAGCAGTTCTTC
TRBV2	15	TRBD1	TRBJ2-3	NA	CASSKQGFDTDTQYF	TGTGCCAGCAGTAAACAGGGGTTCGACACAGATACGCAGTATTTT
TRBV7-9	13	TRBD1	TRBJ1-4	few	CASRQGAGEKLFF	TGTGCCAGCCGTCAGGGGGCGGGCGAAAAACTGTTTTTT
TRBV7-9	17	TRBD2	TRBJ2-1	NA	CASSLWTGLAGYNEQFF	TGTGCCAGCAGCTTATGGACAGGACTAGCGGGGTACAATGAGCAGTTCTTC
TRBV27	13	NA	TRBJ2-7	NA	CASSLQGWHEQYF	TGTGCCAGCAGTCTACAGGGTTGGCACGAGCAGTACTTC
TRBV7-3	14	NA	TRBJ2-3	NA	CASSRESWEDTQYF	TGTGCCAGCAGCCGGGAGAGCTGGGAAGATACGCAGTATTTT
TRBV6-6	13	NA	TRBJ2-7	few	CASSPRAFYEQYF	TGTGCCAGCAGTCCTCGGGCCTTCTACGAGCAGTACTTC
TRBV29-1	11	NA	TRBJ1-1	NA	CSFRRNTEAFF	TGCAGCTTCAGGAGGAACACTGAAGCTTTCTTT
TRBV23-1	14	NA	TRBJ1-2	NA	CASSRSGTNYGYTF	TGCGCCAGCAGTCGATCAGGGACTAACTATGGCTACACCTTC
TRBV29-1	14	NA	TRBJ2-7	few	CSVAGTPKGYEQYF	TGCAGCGTTGCCGGGACTCCAAAAGGTTACGAGCAGTACTTC
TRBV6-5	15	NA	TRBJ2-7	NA	CASSPGNQGIYEQYF	TGTGCCAGCAGTCCCGGGAACCAGGGAATCTACGAGCAGTACTTC
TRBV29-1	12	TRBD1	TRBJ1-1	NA	CSVGQGITEAFF	TGCAGCGTCGGACAGGGGATCACTGAAGCTTTCTTT
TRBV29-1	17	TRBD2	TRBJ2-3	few	CSLGLAGGASLTDTQYF	TGCAGCTTGGGACTAGCGGGAGGGGCGTCCCTCACAGATACGCAGTATTTT
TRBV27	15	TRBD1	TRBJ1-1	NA	CASSFGDSQGAHAFF	TGTGCCAGCAGTTTTGGGGACTCACAGGGGGCTCATGCTTTCTTT
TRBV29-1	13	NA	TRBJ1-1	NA	CSVEGGLNTEAFF	TGCAGCGTTGAGGGAGGGTTGAACACTGAAGCTTTCTTT
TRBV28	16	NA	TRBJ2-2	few	CASSLTRPAQGGELFF	TGTGCCAGCAGTTTAACCCGGCCCGCCCAGGGCGGGGAGCTGTTTTTT
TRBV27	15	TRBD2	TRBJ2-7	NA	CASSSGTSGRYEQYF	TGTGCCAGCAGTTCCGGGACTAGCGGGAGATACGAGCAGTACTTC
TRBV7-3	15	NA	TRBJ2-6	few	CASSLVGPGANVLTF	TGTGCCAGCAGCTTGGTCGGCCCTGGGGCCAACGTCCTGACTTTC
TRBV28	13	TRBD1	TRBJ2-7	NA	CASRGQGESNRNF	TGTGCCAGCAGAGGACAGGGAGAGTCCAATAGGAACTTC
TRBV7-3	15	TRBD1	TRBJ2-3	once	CASSPRDRAGDTQYF	TGTGCCAGCAGCCCTCGGGACAGGGCAGGAGATACGCAGTATTTT
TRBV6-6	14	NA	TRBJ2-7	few	CASRHPGPPYEQYF	TGTGCCAGCAGGCACCCGGGACCGCCCTACGAGCAGTACTTC
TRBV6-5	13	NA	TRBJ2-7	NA	CASSYLGTEEQYF	TGTGCCAGCAGTTACCTTGGGACGGAAGAGCAGTACTTC
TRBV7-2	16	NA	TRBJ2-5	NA	CASSLAFGWGGETQYF	TGTGCCAGCAGCTTAGCGTTCGGATGGGGAGGAGAGACCCAGTACTTC
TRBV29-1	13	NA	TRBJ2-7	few	CSVAGTGLYEQYF	TGCAGCGTTGCCGGAACAGGGCTCTACGAGCAGTACTTC
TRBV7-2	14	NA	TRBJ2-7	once	CASSSNQPPGEQYF	TGTGCCAGCAGCTCCAATCAGCCACCGGGGGAGCAGTACTTC
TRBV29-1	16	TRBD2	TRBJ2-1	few	CSAPWREGTAYNEQFF	TGCAGCGCCCCGTGGCGGGAGGGCACCGCCTACAATGAGCAGTTCTTC
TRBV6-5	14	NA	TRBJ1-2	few	CASSYSRQVRGYTF	TGTGCCAGCAGTTACTCGCGGCAGGTCCGTGGCTACACCTTC
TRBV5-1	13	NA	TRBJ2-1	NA	CASSSPRRPVPFF	TGCGCCAGCAGCTCCCCGCGCCGCCCCGTCCCGTTCTTC
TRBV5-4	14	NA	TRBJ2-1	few	CASSQLRSYNEQFF	TGTGCCAGCAGCCAACTAAGGTCCTACAATGAGCAGTTCTTC
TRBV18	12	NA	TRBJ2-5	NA	CASSPRLETQYF	TGTGCCAGCTCACCACGGCTAGAGACCCAGTACTTC
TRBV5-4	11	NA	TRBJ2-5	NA	CASSSQETQYF	TGTGCCAGCAGCTCTCAAGAGACCCAGTACTTC
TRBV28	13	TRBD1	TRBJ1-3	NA	CASSRGIGNTIYF	TGTGCCAGCAGCAGGGGGATTGGAAACACCATATATTTT
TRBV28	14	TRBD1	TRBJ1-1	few	CASSSPGQFNVAFF	TGTGCCAGCAGTTCACCGGGACAGTTCAATGTAGCTTTCTTT
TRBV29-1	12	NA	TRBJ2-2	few	CSPPPNTGELFF	TGCAGCCCACCCCCGAACACCGGGGAGCTGTTTTTT
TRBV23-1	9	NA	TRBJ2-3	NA	CASSQSGEF	TGCGCCAGCAGCCAATCCGGGGAGTTC
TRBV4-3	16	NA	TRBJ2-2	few	CASSLRGGVNTGELFF	TGCGCCAGCAGCCTTAGAGGCGGGGTGAACACCGGGGAGCTGTTTTTT
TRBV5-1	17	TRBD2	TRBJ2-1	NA	CASRVEAGGLPYNEQFF	TGCGCCAGCAGAGTCGAAGCGGGGGGACTACCCTACAATGAGCAGTTCTTC
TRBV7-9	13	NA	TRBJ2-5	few	CASSLGGVETQYF	TGTGCCAGCAGCTTAGGCGGAGTGGAGACCCAGTACTTC
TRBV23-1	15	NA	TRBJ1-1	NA	CASSQSERGTTEAFF	TGCGCCAGCAGTCAATCGGAAAGGGGGACCACTGAAGCTTTCTTT
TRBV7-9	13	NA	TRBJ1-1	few	CASSQDPNTEAFF	TGTGCCAGCAGCCAGGACCCGAACACTGAAGCTTTCTTT
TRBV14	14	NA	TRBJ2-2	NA	CASRSTPLFGELFF	TGTGCCAGCAGGTCGACCCCTCTGTTCGGGGAGCTGTTTTTT